One and the same sample provided the 27 T cell receptor beta chains below, sequenced in a study of blood T cells in healthy people across ages. Using a J-beta primer mix together with a sample-barcoded 5' primer, a second PCR was run for roughly 6 to 12 cycles. TCRdb recomputed calls from the 5' RACE reads with MiXCR, one row per CDR3 protein. The data contain 800,000 to 1,000,000 distinct CDR3 sequences, about 44% of them singletons. Sequences were obtained from blood. The receptors were gathered from a man aged 25 to 45 in good health.

On this clonotype itself: A much larger clone lies a single base off, so this may be a read error. The V call is TRBV9, the J call TRBJ2-7, with D hard to call. CDR3 length equals 13 residues. CDR1 is SGDLS and CDR2 is YYNGEE in the germline V gene. In nucleotides, the CDR3 is TGTGCCGGCAGCGTTCAGGCCGCTGGCGAGCAGTACTTC. This codes for CAGSVQAAGEQYF.

The rearrangement joins TRBV7-9 to TRBJ1-2; D gene uncertain. V lost 1 base and J 8 bases, leaving 8 bases between the germline ends. Per germline, CDR1 SEHNR and CDR2 FQNEAQ (reference sequence). The CDR3 extends over 12 amino acids. CDR3 nucleotides: TGTGCCAGCAGCTTAGAGTTTGGCGGCTACACCTTC. It translates to CASSLEFGGYTF. Drawing the rest from reference TRBV7-9 and TRBJ1-2, the complete variable domain is DTGVSQNPRHKITKRGQNVTFRCDPISEHNRLYWYRQTLGQGPEFLTYFQNEAQLEKSRLLSDRFSAERPKGSFSTLEIQRTEQGDSAMYLCASSLEFGGYTFGSGTRLTVV.

Remarks on this clonotype: An end of the junction differs from the germline gene, which may be a read error. The genes are TRBV7-8 and TRBJ2-1; 10 nucleotides line up with TRBD1. CDR3 length equals 16 residues. CDR1 is SGHVS, CDR2 FQNEAQ, per germline. The CDR3 spells CVSSLPRDRGYNEQFF. CDR3 DNA sequence: TGTGTCAGCAGCTTACCCCGGGACAGGGGCTACAATGAGCAGTTCTTC. Based on the CDR3 plus reference TRBV7-8 and TRBJ2-1, the full variable domain is GAGVSQSPRYKVAKRGQDVALRCDPISGHVSLFWYQQALGQGPEFLTYFQNEAQLDKSGLPSDRFFAERPEGSVSTLKIQRTQQEDSAVYLCVSSLPRDRGYNEQFFGPGTRLTVL.

This clonotype was seen a few times. This rearrangement joins TRBV4-3 to TRBJ2-1; D gene unclear. From germline, CDR1 is LGHNA and CDR2 YSLEER. This CDR3 spans 16 amino acids. V lost 0 bases and J lost 0, with 9 bases in between. The CDR3 DNA is TGCGCCAGCAGCCAAGATATCCTTAGCTCCTACAATGAGCAGTTCTTC. Its protein product is CASSQDILSSYNEQFF.

This chain links TRBV11-1 with TRBJ2-7, with D uncertain. Trimming stripped 0 bases from V and 0 bases from J, with 3 bases between. The CDR3 sequence is 13 residues long. Germline V gives CDR1 SGHAT, CDR2 FQDESV (reference sequence). CDR3 in amino acids: CASSLAPSYEQYF. CDR3 coding DNA: TGTGCCAGCAGCTTAGCGCCCTCCTACGAGCAGTACTTC.

The V gene is TRBV20-1, the J gene TRBJ1-5; 8 positions agree with TRBD1. The V gene's germline CDR1 is DFQATT and CDR2 SNEGSKA (reference sequence). The CDR3 covers 13 residues. Germline trimming cut 3 bases from V and 5 bases from J; bases unmatched to any gene: 3. The CDR3 nucleotides read TGCAGTGCTAGCCAGGGGGCGGATCAGCCCCAGCATTTT. Its translation: CSASQGADQPQHF.

This sequence joins TRBV15 and TRBJ2-7; D tentatively reads TRBD1 or TRBD2 (5 bases each). Between the trimmed V and J ends, which lost 0 bases and 7 bases, there was a span of 13 bases. Germline V CDR1 and CDR2: LNHNV, YYDKDF (reference sequence). CDR3 length equals 14 residues. CDR3 nucleotide sequence: TGTGCCACCAGCAGAGATTGGGGGAGCTATGAGCAGTACTTC. Amino acid sequence: CATSRDWGSYEQYF.

The table lists this clonotype with a count of one. V gene TRBV29-1 combines with J gene TRBJ2-5; tentatively, D is TRBD1 (5 bases). CDR1 and CDR2 (germline): SQVTM, ANQGSEA. The CDR3 loop spans 11 amino acids. Trimming cost V 5 bases and J 11 bases, with 15 bases left between them. In nucleotides, the CDR3 is TGCAGCGTTCACCGTACAGGAGAGCAGTACTTC. It codes for CSVHRTGEQYF. Supplemented by reference TRBV29-1 and TRBJ2-5, the full variable domain reads SAVISQKPSRDICQRGTSLTIQCQVDSQVTMMFWYRQQPGQSLTLIATANQGSEATYESGFVIDKFPISRPNLTFSTLTVSNMSPEDSSIYLCSVHRTGEQYFGPGTRLLVL.

This clonotype was found a few times. CDR3 amino acids: CSVLGQATYEQYF. The DNA of the CDR3 is TGCAGCGTTTTGGGACAGGCCACCTACGAGCAGTACTTC. V gene TRBV29-1 combines with J gene TRBJ2-7; 8 positions agree with TRBD1. This CDR3 region has 13 residues. Germline V gene sequence: CDR1 SQVTM, CDR2 ANQGSEA. J lost 2 bases, V lost 5 bases, and 5 bases had no gene match.

This chain links TRBV4-2 with TRBJ2-3, with 9 bases lining up with TRBD2. J lost 6 bases, V lost 1 base, and 8 bases had no gene match. CDR1 LGHNA and CDR2 YNFKEQ come from the germline V gene. The CDR3 extends over 16 amino acids. The CDR3 DNA is TGTGCCAGCAGCCAAGGGGCAGCGGGGGGCGCCGATACGCAGTATTTT. Protein: CASSQGAAGGADTQYF.

The chain has TRBV5-6 and TRBJ1-5; D not certain. This CDR3 spans 14 amino acids. The germline V gene encodes CDR1 SGHDT and CDR2 YYEEEE. The V gene lost 4 bases and the J gene lost 2 bases, with 10 bases spanning the gap. CDR3 sequence: CASSGLRGNQPQHF. The CDR3 DNA is TGTGCCAGCAGCGGGCTCCGGGGCAATCAGCCCCAGCATTTT.

This clonotype was detected only a few times. V gene TRBV6-6 combines with J gene TRBJ2-1, with 10 bases lining up with TRBD2. Germline V gene lookup returns CDR1 MNHNY and CDR2 SVGAGI (reference sequence). With 0 bases clipped from V and 4 bases from J, the junction kept 3 bases outside the gene matches. CDR3 size: 16 residues. In DNA form, the CDR3 reads TGTGCCAGCAGTTACTCAGCAGCGGGGGGGTACAATGAGCAGTTCTTC. Translating it yields CASSYSAAGGYNEQFF.

There are a few counts of this clonotype. V is TRBV6-2 or TRBV6-3 and J is TRBJ2-4, with D possibly called TRBD1 or TRBD2 (5 bases each). CDR1 MNHEY and CDR2 SVGEGT come from the germline V gene. There are 13 residues in the CDR3. The V and J ends lost 4 bases and 10 bases respectively, with 14 bases between them. The DNA of the CDR3 is TGTGCCAGCAGTTGGGACCCACCAGGAATTCAGTACTTC. It encodes CASSWDPPGIQYF.

CDR3 in amino acids: CASSLRGQSSYEQYF. The CDR3 DNA sequence: TGCGCCAGCAGCTTGAGAGGGCAGAGCTCCTACGAGCAGTACTTC. V usage is TRBV5-1 and J usage is TRBJ2-7; possibly TRBD2 for D (5 bases). Trimming removed 1 base at V and 0 bases at J, with 11 bases between. The CDR3 spans 15 residues. CDR1 and CDR2 (germline): SGHRS, YFSETQ.

The chain has TRBV20-1 and TRBJ2-7; TRBD1 agrees at 7 bases. V gave up 5 bases and J gave up 0 bases; unmatched junction bases: 13. The CDR3 is 16 amino acids. CDR1 DFQATT and CDR2 SNEGSKA come from the germline V gene (reference sequence). The CDR3 nucleotides read TGCAGTGCTCCTAGAAGACGGGACAGTCTCTCCTACGAGCAGTACTTC. This translates into CSAPRRRDSLSYEQYF.

The V and J genes are TRBV27 and TRBJ2-3; 7 bases are a match to TRBD2. The CDR3 loop spans 16 amino acids. V shed 2 bases, J shed 3 bases, and the junction held 8 bases outside the gene matches. Per germline, CDR1 MNHEY and CDR2 SMNVEV (reference sequence). The CDR3 nucleotides are TGTGCCAGCAGTTTAGTCGGCGGTAGCGGGACAGATACGCAGTATTTT. Protein product: CASSLVGGSGTDTQYF.

The rearrangement links TRBV12-3 or TRBV12-4 to TRBJ1-6; D is undetermined. Deletions cut 5 bases from V and 8 bases from J, with 13 bases between. This CDR3 has 14 residues. This chain's CDR3 is CASSRALYDSPLHF. The CDR3 DNA reads TGTGCCAGCAGTCGGGCCTTGTACGATTCACCCCTCCACTTT.

This clonotype came up a few times. The rearrangement uses TRBV20-1 and TRBJ2-7, with unresolved D. There are 13 residues in the CDR3. Trimming removed 2 bases at V and 0 bases at J, with 8 bases between. CDR1 is DFQATT, CDR2 SNEGSKA, per germline (reference sequence). This chain's CDR3 is CSARQINSYEQYF. The CDR3 DNA sequence: TGCAGTGCTAGACAGATCAACTCCTACGAGCAGTACTTC.

The rearrangement links TRBV6-5 to TRBJ2-7; D remains unclear. The J call is in doubt because the DNA end fits TRBJ2-5 better. This CDR3 is 13 amino acids long. CDR1 and CDR2 from the germline V gene are MNHEY and SVGAGI. CDR3 DNA sequence: TGTGCCAGCGCTGGTGGTCTCAGGGAGACCCAGTACTTC. Translation: CASAGGLRETQYF.

There are a few counts of this clonotype. The chain recombines TRBV7-8 with TRBJ2-4, with D unresolved. The CDR3 spans 14 residues. Germline V CDR1 and CDR2: SGHVS, FQNEAQ. Trimming left V 6 bases short and J 8 bases short, with 17 bases between. CDR3 DNA sequence: TGTGCCAGCAGGTCAAACGTCGGTCCGGACATTCAGTACTTC. Translating it yields CASRSNVGPDIQYF.

As regards this clonotype: The junction departs from germline at one end; a sequencing error may be responsible. The chain joins TRBV24-1 to TRBJ2-3; D gene unclear. Germline V gene lookup returns CDR1 KGHDR and CDR2 SFDVKD. CDR3 length: 16 amino acids. The CDR3 loop is CAASDLRAGITDTQYF. CDR3 sequence (DNA): TGTGCCGCCAGTGATTTGCGCGCCGGAATCACAGATACGCAGTATTTT.

The rearrangement uses TRBV7-2 and TRBJ2-1, with a tentative D call TRBD1 (5 bases). The germline gives CDR1 SGHTA, CDR2 FQGNSA. The CDR3 contains 15 residues. The ends were cut back, 6 bases at V and 7 bases at J, with 19 bases in the middle. The DNA for the CDR3 is TGTGCCAGCAGTCGGTTGATAGGGGCTGCTAATGAGCAGTTCTTC. Its translation: CASSRLIGAANEQFF.

This clonotype was found many times. The chain employs TRBV20-1 and TRBJ2-5; tentatively, D is TRBD1 (6 bases). The closer fit of TRBJ2-7 to the DNA end suggests the J call may be wrong. Germline V gives CDR1 DFQATT, CDR2 SNEGSKA (reference sequence). This CDR3 has 12 amino acids. The CDR3 spells CSARDQGYEQYF. Here the CDR3 DNA reads TGCAGTGCTAGAGATCAGGGGTACGAGCAGTACTTC.

For the CDR3, the DNA is TGTGCCAGCAGCGTCGGGATGCTCGGAAATGAAGCTTTCTTT. It codes for CASSVGMLGNEAFF. The chain carries TRBV9 and TRBJ1-1, with D hard to call. Germline CDR1 SGDLS, CDR2 YYNGEE. V was cut by 2 bases and J by 7 bases, with 15 bases left in between. The CDR3 is 14 amino acids.

The chain carries TRBV3-1 and TRBJ1-1; perhaps TRBD1 as D (5 bases). Per the germline V gene, CDR1 is LGHDT and CDR2 is YNNKEL (reference sequence). The CDR3 runs to 14 residues. Trimming stripped 2 bases from V and 5 bases from J, with 12 bases between. This CDR3 reads CASSQIQGGTEAFF. In DNA form, the CDR3 reads TGTGCCAGCAGCCAAATCCAGGGAGGAACTGAAGCTTTCTTT.

Concerning this clonotype: A read error may account for a junction end that differs from germline. The CDR3 DNA reads as TGCAGTGCTAGACAGAATTACAATAAGCAGTTCTTC. Translating gives CSARQNYNKQFF. This chain uses TRBV20-1 with TRBJ2-1, with D unclear. The CDR3 has 12 residues. Germline CDR1 is DFQATT and CDR2 is SNEGSKA (reference sequence).

This clonotype turned up a few times. The chain joins TRBV28 to TRBJ2-7; the D gene could be TRBD1 or TRBD2 (5 bases each). The CDR3 is made up of 16 amino acids. V lost 8 bases to trimming and J lost 3 bases, with 23 bases between them. Per germline, CDR1 MDHEN and CDR2 SYDVKM. CDR3 bases: TGTGCCAGCTCACTGATCCTGGGGGACGGCTACTACGAGCAGTACTTC. Amino acid sequence: CASSLILGDGYYEQYF.